This TCR beta chain emerged from a study of shared clonotypes between healthy human individuals (dated by TCRdb to 2020 to 2022). Context from the whole study: A couple of women and three men aged 18 to 49 years were included in the cohort. Per donor, three plates each were used for CD4 naive and CD4 memory, two for CD8 naive, and one for CD8 memory. The study deeply sequenced blood TCR repertoires of about 5 healthy adults to estimate repertoire size and the extent of clonotype sharing between individuals. To increase sequencing depth and limit assay-specific biases, TCR repertoire library preparation and sequencing were carried out by different laboratories using diverse techniques. Leukapheresis yielded between about 0.9 and 8.9 billion PBMCs per donor.

Using the deep immunoSEQ assay, TCR CDR3 regions were amplified from genomic DNA by multiplex PCR. Genomic DNA extracted from each cell subset was distributed evenly over all wells of several immunoSEQ 96-well plates, and each plate served as one replicate. For sorted subsets, approximately 200 ng of genomic DNA, equivalent to around 30,000 T cell genomes, went into each replicate PCR. The purified libraries were quantified using a Qubit 3.0 fluorometer, sized with a Bioanalyzer 2100, and then quantified again using the KAPA Library Quantification kit. Every immunoSEQ 96-well plate was sequenced on a separate single-read 150-cycle Illumina NextSeq 550 flow cell. The authors' pipeline ran thus. Because the immunoSEQ output held only junctional sequences and lacked quality scores, the filtering could not match the filtering applied to full-length reads. Sequences were annotated with PyIR, a Python wrapper for IgBLAST v1.9, and V/J genes and CDR3 were assigned using IMGT germline references. Reads were removed for weak V/J assignments (E-value above 1e-6), missing CDR3, stop codons, out-of-frame junctions, or ambiguous translated residues. V3J clonotypes were defined by identical inferred V gene, J gene, and CDR3 amino acid sequence. Percentage overlap between repertoires was calculated by dividing the number of shared unique clonotypes by the size of the smaller repertoire. Three approaches were used to assess repertoire richness: RTK rarefaction, the Chao1 estimator, and Recon v2.1 estimates of unobserved clonotypes. Generation probabilities were computed with OLGA for all TCRbeta clonotypes obtained by the gDNA method from a handful of donors. Entries here come from immuneACCESS through TCRdb and include only in-frame sequences with V and J called. Some clones fail to appear in such tables; in the studies checked, an unresolved V gene covers under half of the shortfall, and the cause of the remainder is unknown. V, J and clone size are those of that table, while D and trimming were read from the DNA. In all, the sample holds over a million clones, and 75% of those were seen once. The leading ten clones occupy about 1.5% of the sample.

The cysteine opens and the phenylalanine closes a CDR3 of 13 amino acids. CDR3 DNA is the only sequence kept; it has 39 bases, read in frame from the first base. Looking up the germline V gene (reference sequence) yields CDR1 GTSNPN and CDR2 SVGIG. Germline trimming amounts to 3 bases on V and 2 bases on J, with 1 as the count of junction bases outside the gene matches. The full study reports these points: Pairwise subsampling indicated that sequencing depth was expected to affect the degree of clonotype sharing among donors. The genetic and exposure-history diversity represented was limited by the small number of donors. Estimated clonotype richness was generally larger for naive than for memory subsets. Compared with non-shared clonotypes, the clonotypes found in all four sorted-subset donors had higher generation probabilities. Even with the large sequencing depth, rarefaction of the sorted-subset datasets indicated that sequencing was incomplete. Sampling was restricted to blood, and TCR repertoires in tissue are likely to differ from TCR repertoires in blood. Across a few donors, about 4.5% of naive CD4, more than 3% of naive CD8, 2.3% of memory CD4, and approximately 0.4% of memory CD8 clonotypes were shared.

Donors were healthy HIV-negative adults with no recently reported acute infections or vaccinations. Every donor was a Caucasian adult living in Nashville, Tennessee, USA. CD4+ T cells were enriched by magnetic negative selection; naive cells were then positively selected on CD45RA, and the negative fraction formed the memory subset. Blood was collected by leukapheresis, and PBMCs were isolated by Ficoll-Histopaque density gradient centrifugation and then cryopreserved in liquid nitrogen vapor phase. Analytical flow cytometry was used to check the purity and quantity of every magnetically sorted T cell population. Genomic DNA was isolated from every sorted fraction and measured by UV absorbance on a Nanodrop 2000c. Comments on this clone: Its antigen remains undetermined. No base quality information exists; no much larger clone differs at one position.

Recombination joined TRBV30 with TRBJ2-7, and TRBD2 matches 10 of the central bases. This sequence originates from a young man in good health. What was sequenced was memory CD4+ T cells sorted from blood. The sample's cell subset or site, from its label and the paper: CD45RA-negative fraction. The DNA reads TGTGCCTGGAGGAGCGGGGGGGCCTACGAGCAGTACTTC. Its coded protein is CAWRSGGAYEQYF.